This TCR beta chain was retrieved from a study of post-analysis software for immune sequencing data. Study conclusions and caveats: Multiple sclerosis was associated with a significant reduction in normalized Chao1 diversity relative to controls. Patients showed TRBV5-6, TRBV5-1 and TRBV20-1 among 4 or 5 TRBV segments more frequent than in controls.

Notes on this clonotype: Its antigen is undetermined. The germline gene is not matched at one end of the junction; a read error may be the cause.

Every TCR beta cDNA library bore unique molecular identifiers. It was from about 0.94 to 9.7 million T cells that about 500,000 cDNA molecules came. One entry per CDR3 protein results from TCRdb running MiXCR on the PCR reads. In the table there are about 180,000 distinct CDR3 sequences, 30% of which are singletons. This CDR3 has 15 residues. Germline V gene sequence: CDR1 KGHSH, CDR2 LQKENI. This chain links TRBV18 with TRBJ1-1; D remains unclear. The sample consisted of blood. This receptor was taken from a girl between 10 and 17 years old with multiple sclerosis. CDR3 amino acids: CANSLNSAMNTEAFF. Here the CDR3 DNA reads TGTGCCAACTCACTAAACAGCGCCATGAACACTGAAGCTTTCTTT.